The present entry profiles one T cell receptor beta chain with its context. Its antigen remains unidentified. Stated time point: baseline pretreatment blood. The treatment here: 15 Gy SBRT to primary tumor, nephrectomy 4 weeks later. This renal cell carcinoma was of the clear cell type. Repertoires were generated with immunoSEQ multiplex PCR, while TCRdb's copy carries only in-frame clones and drops some. The repertoire holds 130,000 to 150,000 clones, around 90% seen once, with 3.5% to 5% in the top ten. The sample is drawn from a study of radiation and T cells in renal cell carcinoma. Findings and limits, study-wide: From baseline, blood top tumor clonotypes peaked at 2 weeks post-radiation.

The CDR3 runs 14 residues. V shed 2 bases, J shed 5 bases, and the junction held 5 bases outside the gene matches. In germline, CDR1 is ENHRY, CDR2 SYGVKD. The rearrangement uses TRBV10-3 and TRBJ2-5; 7 nucleotides line up with TRBD1. Source: blood, taken from a patient whose treatment included radiotherapy and nephrectomy. This clonotype was obtained from a woman aged 65 to 85 with renal cell carcinoma. This CDR3 is CAISEPRQGETQYF. As DNA, the CDR3 is TGTGCCATCAGTGAGCCACGACAGGGTGAGACCCAGTACTTC.